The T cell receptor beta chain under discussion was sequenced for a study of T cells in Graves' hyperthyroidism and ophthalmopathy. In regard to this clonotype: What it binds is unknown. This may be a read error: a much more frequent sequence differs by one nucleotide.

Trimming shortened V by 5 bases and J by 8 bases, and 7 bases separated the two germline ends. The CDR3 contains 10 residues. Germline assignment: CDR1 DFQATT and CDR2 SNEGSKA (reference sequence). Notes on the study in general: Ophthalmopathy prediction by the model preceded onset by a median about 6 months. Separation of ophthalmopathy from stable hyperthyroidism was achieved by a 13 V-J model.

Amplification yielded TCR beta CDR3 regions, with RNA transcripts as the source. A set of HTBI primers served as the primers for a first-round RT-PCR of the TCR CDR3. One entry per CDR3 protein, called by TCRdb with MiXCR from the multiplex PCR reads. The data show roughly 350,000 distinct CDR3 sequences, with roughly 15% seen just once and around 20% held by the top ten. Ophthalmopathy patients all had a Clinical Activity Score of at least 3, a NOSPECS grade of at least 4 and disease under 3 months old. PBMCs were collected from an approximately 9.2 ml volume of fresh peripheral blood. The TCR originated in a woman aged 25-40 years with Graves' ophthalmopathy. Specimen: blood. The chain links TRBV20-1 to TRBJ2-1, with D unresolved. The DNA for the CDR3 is TGCAGTGCTTGTGGCCATGAGCAGTTCTTC. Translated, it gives CSACGHEQFF.